The next 3 T cell receptor beta chains were all read from a single sample in a study of neurological immune-mediated disorders. MiXCR, applied by TCRdb to the 5' RACE reads, yields one record per CDR3 protein. The sample holds 65,000 to 70,000 distinct CDR3 sequences, about 4.2% seen once. The sample taken for sequencing was PBMCs. All receptors derive from a man aged 25-45 years with multiple sclerosis.

This clonotype was observed at least ten times. The CDR3 DNA reads TGCGCCAGCAGTGAGTCGCGGGGTACTGAAGCTTTCTTT. Residues: CASSESRGTEAFF. The J gene is TRBJ1-1, the V gene TRBV10-2; D is unclear. Germline CDR1 WSHSY, CDR2 SAAADI. V lost 0 bases, J lost 5 bases, and 7 bases lay in between. This CDR3 contains 13 residues.

This clonotype has a count of ten or more. The J gene is TRBJ2-1, the V gene TRBV20-1; D possibly corresponds to TRBD1 (5 bases). CDR3 length: 16 amino acids. V lost 0 bases and J lost 2, with 14 bases in between. Germline lookup yields CDR1 DFQATT and CDR2 SNEGSKA (reference sequence). The CDR3, as DNA: TGCAGTGCTAGAGATTGGCGACAGCCAGCCTACAATGAGCAGTTCTTC. It translates to CSARDWRQPAYNEQFF.

This clonotype was seen repeatedly, ten times or more. The chain couples TRBV5-1 to TRBJ2-3; TRBD2 matches at 11 bases. Germline lookup yields CDR1 SGHRS and CDR2 YFSETQ. CDR3 length: 16 amino acids. V lost 5 bases and J lost 2; bases outside the gene matches: 7. The CDR3 region has the DNA TGCGCCAGCAGAAATGGACTAGCGGGTTCCACAGATACGCAGTATTTT. Translating it yields CASRNGLAGSTDTQYF.